This T cell receptor (beta chain) was recorded in a study of TIL therapy for anti-PD-1-resistant metastatic lung cancer. In the study overall: Progressing patients received lymphodepletion, expanded TIL infusion and IL-2. Tumors had a median PD-L1 proportion score of less than 6.5%. Half of patients were current or former smokers.

The libraries were made with immunoSEQ v3. Libraries were sequenced to 2.2 million or so read pairs (survey) or about 5-6 million (deep). Clones were sequenced by immunoSEQ multiplex PCR, and TCRdb holds only the in-frame ones, with some missing. The sample includes about 60,000 clones, 55% to 75% of them seen just once. This clone was observed a handful of times. Sample time point: pre-treatment sample, taken before nivolumab and TIL therapy. This clonotype was sampled from a person between 30 and 80 years old with non-small cell lung cancer. The specimen was blood, collected at baseline.

The CDR3 loop reads CASRQSRVGTEAFF. CDR3 nucleotide sequence: TGTGCCAGCAGACAATCCAGGGTGGGCACTGAAGCTTTCTTT. The rearrangement links TRBV11-3 to TRBJ1-1; possibly TRBD1 for D (5 bases). Trimming took 6 bases from V and 4 from J, leaving 15 bases between them. There are 14 residues in the CDR3. Germline CDR1 and CDR2: SGHNT and YENEEA.